This T cell receptor (beta chain) was found in a study of monozygotic twins with inflammatory bowel disease. Whole-study findings and limits: Support was absent for any single strong signal or clonotype linked to IBD. Relative clonotype sharing with others was diminished in IBD patients versus healthy twins, particularly with disease activity. The data offered no way to tell different T cell subtypes apart.

CDR3 size: 13 residues. Per germline, CDR1 SEHNR and CDR2 FQNEAQ (reference sequence). The authors made each sample's cDNA in eight separate reactions. TCRdb re-called the 5' RACE reads; one entry per CDR3 protein, DNA not given. The specimen's table records over 350,000 distinct CDR3 sequences. To note about this clonotype: Its antigen is currently unknown.

Sequenced input: blood. This clonotype originated in a human donor with ulcerative colitis or Crohn's disease, or a healthy co-twin of an affected twin (not recorded which). The gene calls are TRBV7-9 and TRBJ1-1; TCRdb calls TRBD1, which cannot be checked without DNA. The CDR3 loop reads CASSWGTNTEALF.